These 26 T cell receptor beta chains originate from one sample sequenced in a study of T cell responses to AZD1222 COVID-19 vaccine (TCRdb year 2021). The intended sense of this specimen's time point label: about 28 days (+/-7) after the second vaccine dose. Library generation was performed with the immunoSEQ multiplex PCR assay. TCRdb carries this immuneACCESS record with in-frame sequences only. Its versions omit some clonotypes, under half of them owing to an unresolved V gene in the studies checked, with the rest unexplained. A total of about 53,000 clones appear in this sample, roughly 87% of them only once. The ten largest clonotypes hold 2% to 3% of the sample. Sample: peripheral blood, taken 28 days after the second AZD1222 dose. These TCRs come from an adult who received the AZD1222 COVID-19 vaccine.

The chain couples TRBV7-9 to TRBJ1-2; a weak D match, TRBD1 (5 bases). The V and J ends lost 5 bases and 4 bases respectively, with 11 bases between them. The CDR3 sequence is 13 residues long. Germline V gene data show CDR1 as SEHNR and CDR2 as FQNEAQ (reference sequence). The CDR3 reads CASSLIGTYGYTF. CDR3 DNA sequence: TGTGCCAGCAGCCTGATTGGGACCTATGGCTACACCTTC.

This chain links TRBV5-1 with TRBJ2-2, with TRBD1 as a possible D gene (6 bases). V lost 4 bases and J 4 bases, leaving 14 bases between the germline ends. Germline lookup yields CDR1 SGHRS and CDR2 YFSETQ. The CDR3 contains 15 residues. The CDR3 nucleotides read TGCGCCAGCAGCCCGGGGACATCGGCCACCGGGGAGCTGTTTTTT. Translation: CASSPGTSATGELFF.

This clone was found once. The rearrangement uses TRBV28 and TRBJ2-2, with a possible D match to TRBD1 (6 bases). The germline V gene encodes CDR1 MDHEN and CDR2 SYDVKM. V was cut by 6 bases and J by 4 bases, with 12 bases left in between. The CDR3 is made up of 14 amino acids. The CDR3 bases are TGTGCCAGCAGCCAGACAGGCACCACCGGGGAGCTGTTTTTT. This gives the protein CASSQTGTTGELFF.

The V gene is TRBV30, the J gene TRBJ1-3; no reliable D call. The CDR3 runs to 16 residues. V lost 0 bases to trimming and J lost 4 bases, with 16 bases between them. Germline-derived CDR1 and CDR2 are GTSNPN and SVGIG (reference sequence). The CDR3 protein is CAWSVGQGFGGNTIYF. The CDR3, as DNA: TGTGCCTGGAGTGTAGGGCAAGGGTTCGGAGGAAACACCATATATTTT. The full variable domain, with the rest looked up from reference TRBV30 and TRBJ1-3, is SQTIHQWPATLVQPVGSPLSLECTVEGTSNPNLYWYRQAAGRGLQLLFYSVGIGQISSEVPQNLSASRPQDRQFILSSKKLLLSDSGFYLCAWSVGQGFGGNTIYFGEGSWLTVV.

The chain has TRBV30 and TRBJ2-3; 8 bases are shared with TRBD2. The trim removed 0 bases at V and 10 bases at J, leaving 18 bases unmatched. CDR3 length: 17 residues. Per germline, CDR1 GTSNPN and CDR2 SVGIG (reference sequence). The CDR3 sequence: CAWSVGWGAGEGSAQYF. The CDR3 DNA sequence: TGTGCCTGGAGTGTCGGGTGGGGAGCGGGAGAGGGTTCAGCGCAGTATTTT.

The chain carries TRBV6-5 and TRBJ1-3; D may be TRBD1 (5 bases). V was trimmed by 0 bases and J by 0 bases, leaving 9 bases between them. Looked up from germline, CDR1 is MNHEY and CDR2 is SVGAGI. This CDR3 has 16 amino acids. CDR3 DNA sequence: TGTGCCAGCAGTTACTCGGGACTCAACTCTGGAAACACCATATATTTT. Its translation is CASSYSGLNSGNTIYF.

The chain carries TRBV28 and TRBJ2-7; D tentatively fits TRBD1 or TRBD2 (5 bases each). Germline CDR1 reads MDHEN; CDR2 reads SYDVKM. The CDR3 loop spans 14 amino acids. Trimming stripped 6 bases from V and 3 bases from J, with 15 bases between. The CDR3, as DNA: TGTGCCAGCAGGGCCGGGACCAGGCGCTACGAGCAGTACTTC. Translating gives CASRAGTRRYEQYF.

The rearrangement uses TRBV25-1 and TRBJ1-3; D might be TRBD1 (6 bases). The CDR3 totals 15 residues. V dropped 2 bases and J dropped 4 bases, with 12 bases sitting between them. CDR1 MGHDK and CDR2 SYGVNS come from the germline V gene. Here the CDR3 reads CASSEPGGDGNTIYF. In DNA, the CDR3 is TGTGCCAGCAGTGAACCCGGGGGCGACGGAAACACCATATATTTT.

The gene calls are TRBV29-1 and TRBJ1-2; perhaps TRBD1 as D (5 bases). The CDR3 is 11 amino acids. CDR1 and CDR2 (germline): SQVTM, ANQGSEA. The ends were cut back, 7 bases at V and 4 bases at J, with 10 bases in the middle. CDR3 in amino acids: CSAGATYGYTF. CDR3 DNA sequence: TGCAGCGCTGGGGCGACCTATGGCTACACCTTC.

The gene calls are TRBV5-4 and TRBJ2-1, with D tentatively TRBD2 (5 bases). Germline V gene lookup returns CDR1 SGHNT and CDR2 YYREEE (reference sequence). The CDR3 is made up of 15 amino acids. Deletions cut 7 bases from V and 0 bases from J, with 14 bases between. The CDR3 loop is CASGAGSSSYNEQFF. CDR3 bases: TGTGCCAGCGGCGCGGGTTCGAGCTCCTACAATGAGCAGTTCTTC.

V is TRBV7-6 and J is TRBJ2-1; D might be TRBD1 (6 bases). The CDR3 runs to 14 residues. Trimming removed 4 bases at V and 4 bases at J, with 11 bases between. The germline CDR1 and CDR2 sequences are SGHVS and FNYEAQ. The CDR3: CASSSNTGYNEQFF. CDR3 sequence (DNA): TGTGCCAGCAGCTCAAATACAGGGTACAATGAGCAGTTCTTC.

The V call is TRBV10-2, the J call TRBJ2-3; D might be TRBD1 (6 bases). CDR1 WSHSY and CDR2 SAAADI come from the germline V gene. Trimming pared 7 bases from V and 5 bases from J, leaving 22 bases between. The CDR3 is 16 amino acids. The CDR3 sequence is CASNEPGVGRIDTQYF. Here the CDR3 DNA reads TGCGCCAGCAACGAACCAGGGGTGGGTCGGATAGATACGCAGTATTTT.

This chain joins TRBV21-1 and TRBJ2-7; the D call of TRBD1 is as the table states it, not checked on the DNA. TRBV21-1 is designated a pseudogene. This CDR3 is 13 amino acids long. The CDR3 loop is CASTMGQVREQYF. CDR3 nucleotides: TGTGCCAGCACTATGGGACAGGTCCGGGAGCAGTACTTC.

The chain employs TRBV7-2 and TRBJ2-7; a weak D match, TRBD2 (5 bases). V was shortened by 5 bases and J by 2 bases, with 16 bases between the two germline ends. Germline V lookup: CDR1 SGHTA, CDR2 FQGNSA. CDR3 length: 15 amino acids. CDR3 nucleotides: TGTGCCAGCAGCGCTGCGGGTGGGAGTACCTACGAGCAGTACTTC. It encodes CASSAAGGSTYEQYF.

The count of this clone is one. The V gene is TRBV19, the J gene TRBJ2-2, with D possibly being TRBD1 (7 bases). This CDR3 spans 13 amino acids. V was shortened by 10 bases and J by 6 bases, with 15 bases between the two germline ends. CDR1 and CDR2 from the germline V gene are LNHDA and SQIVND (reference sequence). For the CDR3, the DNA is TGTGCCACCCAGACAGGGAGGCCCGGGGAGCTGTTTTTT. This codes for CATQTGRPGELFF. The full variable domain, its missing parts supplied by reference TRBV19 and TRBJ2-2, is DGGITQSPKYLFRKEGQNVTLSCEQNLNHDAMYWYRQDPGQGLRLIYYSQIVNDFQKGDIAEGYSVSREKKESFPLTVTSAQKNPTAFYLCATQTGRPGELFFGEGSRLTVL.

The CDR3 bases are TGTGCCAGCAGCCAAGTTCCGTCCTACGAGCAGTACTTC. It is translated as CASSQVPSYEQYF. The V call is TRBV3-1 (or the pseudogene TRBV3-2), the J call TRBJ2-7; D not resolved. V gave up 1 base and J gave up 1 base, with 5 bases separating them. CDR1 is LGHDT, CDR2 YNNKEL, per germline (reference sequence). CDR3 length: 13 amino acids.

The chain combines TRBV5-6 with TRBJ2-5, with D perhaps being TRBD1 or TRBD2 (5 bases each). Germline V gene sequence: CDR1 SGHDT, CDR2 YYEEEE. The length of the CDR3 is 16 residues. The ends were cut back, 6 bases at V and 0 bases at J, with 18 bases in the middle. The DNA for the CDR3 is TGTGCCAGCAAAGTCGGGGCTGGAGAGTACCAAGAGACCCAGTACTTC. Its protein is CASKVGAGEYQETQYF.

The chain recombines TRBV28 with TRBJ2-5, with D possibly being TRBD1 or TRBD2 (5 bases each). Deletions cut 5 bases from V and 5 bases from J, with 21 bases between. The length of the CDR3 is 16 residues. Germline loops: CDR1 MDHEN, CDR2 SYDVKM. CDR3 coding DNA: TGTGCCAGCAGTCCGCCAGGGCTGAGGGCCCAGGAGACCCAGTACTTC. Translating gives CASSPPGLRAQETQYF.

V is TRBV11-2 and J is TRBJ1-1; 8 bases are a match to TRBD1. This CDR3 contains 13 residues. Germline V gene data show CDR1 as SGHAT and CDR2 as FQNNGV. The V and J ends lost 3 bases and 4 bases, in that order; junction bases with no gene match: 1. The CDR3 bases are TGTGCCAGCAGCTTTCAGGGGGCCACTGAAGCTTTCTTT. This codes for CASSFQGATEAFF.

This clone was detected only once. V gene TRBV24-1 combines with J gene TRBJ2-3; TRBD1 matches 9 bases. This CDR3 is 15 amino acids long. V lost 4 bases and J lost 3; bases outside the gene matches: 4. Germline assignment: CDR1 KGHDR and CDR2 SFDVKD. CDR3 region: CATSETGGVTDTQYF. CDR3 DNA: TGTGCCACCAGTGAAACAGGGGGCGTGACAGATACGCAGTATTTT.

The chain employs TRBV2 and TRBJ2-5, with D possibly being TRBD2 (6 bases). Trimming left V 4 bases short and J 5 bases short, with 14 bases between. The CDR3 spans 14 residues. Germline lookup yields CDR1 SNHLY and CDR2 FYNNEI. The CDR3 loop is CASSGGVERETQYF. The CDR3 DNA follows: TGTGCCAGCAGTGGGGGGGTCGAGAGGGAGACCCAGTACTTC.

The genes are TRBV11-3 and TRBJ2-1; D ambiguous. The CDR3 consists of 15 residues. V lost 0 bases, J lost 5 bases, and 11 bases lay in between. CDR1 and CDR2 from the germline V gene are SGHNT and YENEEA. The CDR3 nucleotides are TGTGCCAGCAGCTTAGATGGGCAGAACCACAATGAGCAGTTCTTC. Protein sequence: CASSLDGQNHNEQFF.

The genes are TRBV28 and TRBJ1-2, with 8 bases that match TRBD1. From germline, CDR1 is MDHEN and CDR2 SYDVKM. V shed 5 bases and J 6 bases; nucleotides not matched to a gene: 8. The CDR3 loop spans 14 amino acids. The CDR3 DNA follows: TGTGCCAGCAGTCCCCCCCTGACAGGGGATGGCTACACCTTC. Protein: CASSPPLTGDGYTF.

The V gene is TRBV14, the J gene TRBJ2-1; D gene unclear. V was shortened by 1 base and J by 6 bases, with 10 bases between the two germline ends. The CDR3 consists of 14 residues. From germline, CDR1 is SGHDN and CDR2 FVKESK. For the CDR3, the DNA is TGTGCCAGCAGCCAAGGAAGGGTGGGCAATGAGCAGTTCTTC. This sequence encodes CASSQGRVGNEQFF.

This clone was detected once. The rearrangement links TRBV21-1 to TRBJ2-7; no check of the table's D call, TRBD2, against the DNA was made. TRBV21-1 has pseudogene status. CDR3 length equals 16 residues. CDR3 region: CASSKAVAGDPYEQYF. In DNA, the CDR3 is TGTGCCAGCAGCAAAGCGGTAGCGGGAGATCCTTACGAGCAGTACTTC.

This chain links TRBV27 with TRBJ2-7, with 16 positions matching TRBD2. V trimming: 5 bases; J trimming: 6 bases; junction bases outside the gene matches: 13. The CDR3 has 18 residues. Germline assignment: CDR1 MNHEY and CDR2 SMNVEV (reference sequence). Written as DNA, the CDR3 is TGTGCCAGCAGTCCTATCATGGGACTAGCGGGAGGGAGGGGCGAGCAGTACTTC. Its translation: CASSPIMGLAGGRGEQYF.